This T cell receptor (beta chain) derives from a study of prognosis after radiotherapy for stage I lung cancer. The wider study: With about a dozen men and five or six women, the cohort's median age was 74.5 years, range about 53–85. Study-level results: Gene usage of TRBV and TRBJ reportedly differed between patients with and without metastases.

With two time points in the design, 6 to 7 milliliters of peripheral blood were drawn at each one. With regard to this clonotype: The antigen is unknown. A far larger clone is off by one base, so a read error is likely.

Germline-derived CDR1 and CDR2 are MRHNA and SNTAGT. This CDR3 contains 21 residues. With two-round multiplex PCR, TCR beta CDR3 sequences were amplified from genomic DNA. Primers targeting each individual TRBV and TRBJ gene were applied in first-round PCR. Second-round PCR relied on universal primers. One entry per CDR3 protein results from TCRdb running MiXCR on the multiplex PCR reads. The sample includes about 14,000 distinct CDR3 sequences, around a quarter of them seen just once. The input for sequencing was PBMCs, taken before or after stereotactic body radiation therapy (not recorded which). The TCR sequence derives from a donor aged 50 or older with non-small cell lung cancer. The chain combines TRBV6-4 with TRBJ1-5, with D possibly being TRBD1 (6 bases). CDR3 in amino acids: CASSYPTETGRDKYSSQPQHF. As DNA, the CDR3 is TGTGCCAGCAGTTACCCTACCGAAACGGGCAGGGACAAGTATAGCAGTCAGCCCCAGCATTTT.